These 24 T cell receptor beta chains came from one sample sequenced in a study of cytomegalovirus exposure and HLA in healthy donors. The PCR ran on 60 Vbeta and 13 Jbeta primers. Clones were read by immunoSEQ multiplex PCR, and TCRdb kept only the in-frame ones, dropping some. This table has 150,000 to 200,000 clones, more than 60% appearing once. The sample was PBMCs. Every receptor here comes from a man between 18 and 35 years old in good health and CMV-seropositive.

This clone has only a few counts. The chain has TRBV18 and TRBJ2-5, with 9 bases aligning to TRBD1. Germline lookup yields CDR1 KGHSH and CDR2 LQKENI. With 6 bases clipped from V and 3 bases from J, the junction kept 5 bases outside the gene matches. There are 14 residues in the CDR3. The CDR3 reads CASSHRQGEETQYF. CDR3 in DNA: TGTGCCAGCTCCCACAGACAGGGGGAAGAGACCCAGTACTTC.

This clone has a handful of counts. The chain has TRBV7-9 and TRBJ2-7; D possibly corresponds to TRBD1 (6 bases). Deletions cut 4 bases from V and 0 bases from J, with 10 bases between. Germline CDR1 SEHNR, CDR2 FQNEAQ (reference sequence). This CDR3 contains 14 residues. In DNA form, the CDR3 reads TGTGCCAGCAGCTCGGACAGCAGCTCCTACGAGCAGTACTTC. This codes for CASSSDSSSYEQYF.

V usage is TRBV6-5 and J usage is TRBJ1-4; 7 bases fit TRBD1. The trim removed 0 bases at V and 6 bases at J, leaving 4 bases unmatched. The CDR3 has 15 residues. The germline gives CDR1 MNHEY, CDR2 SVGAGI. The CDR3 DNA sequence: TGTGCCAGCAGTTACTCGATAGGGGGCTATGAAAAACTGTTTTTT. As protein: CASSYSIGGYEKLFF.

The chain couples TRBV19 to TRBJ2-1; 11 bases fit TRBD1. The CDR3 consists of 14 residues. After removal of 5 bases from V and 6 bases from J, the junction contained 3 bases not matched to a gene. Per germline, CDR1 LNHDA and CDR2 SQIVND (reference sequence). CDR3 nucleotides: TGTGCCAGTAGTCCCGGGACAGGGGGCAATGAGCAGTTCTTC. This gives the protein CASSPGTGGNEQFF. The complete variable domain, with remaining parts taken from reference TRBV19 and TRBJ2-1, reads DGGITQSPKYLFRKEGQNVTLSCEQNLNHDAMYWYRQDPGQGLRLIYYSQIVNDFQKGDIAEGYSVSREKKESFPLTVTSAQKNPTAFYLCASSPGTGGNEQFFGPGTRLTVL.

The gene calls are TRBV7-2 and TRBJ1-1; D unresolved. Trimming took off 5 bases at V and 0 bases at J, with 13 bases between the two ends. CDR3 size: 15 residues. CDR1 and CDR2 (germline): SGHTA, FQGNSA. CDR3 amino acids: CASSPVGEMNTEAFF. For the CDR3, the DNA is TGTGCCAGCAGCCCGGTCGGGGAAATGAACACTGAAGCTTTCTTT.

The chain recombines TRBV15 with TRBJ1-4, with 9 bases fitting TRBD1. Per germline, CDR1 LNHNV and CDR2 YYDKDF (reference sequence). There are 14 residues in the CDR3. Losses at the gene ends were 4 bases for V and 6 bases for J; bases not matched to a gene: 3. The CDR3 DNA reads as TGTGCCACCAGCATACGGGACAGGGATGAAAAACTGTTTTTT. It codes for CATSIRDRDEKLFF.

The chain joins TRBV6-1 to TRBJ1-1; 8 bases match TRBD1. The CDR3 has 14 residues. Germline CDR1 MNHNS, CDR2 SASEGT. V shed 8 bases and J 0 bases; nucleotides not matched to a gene: 5. The CDR3 DNA follows: TGTGCCAGCGGACCCAGGGGGCTGAACACTGAAGCTTTCTTT. As protein: CASGPRGLNTEAFF.

The V call is TRBV10-1, the J call TRBJ1-2, with 7 bases lining up with TRBD1. The CDR3 contains 14 residues. The germline V gene encodes CDR1 WNHNN and CDR2 SYGVQD (reference sequence). V shed 7 bases and J 3 bases; nucleotides not matched to a gene: 8. DNA for the CDR3: TGCGCCAGCACTGAAGAAGGGACAGACTATGGCTACACCTTC. Translated: CASTEEGTDYGYTF.

This rearrangement joins TRBV2 to TRBJ2-5, with D perhaps TRBD1 (6 bases). CDR1 SNHLY and CDR2 FYNNEI come from the germline V gene. V was cut by 6 bases and J by 1 base, with 15 bases left in between. CDR3 length: 15 residues. The CDR3 nucleotides are TGTGCCAGCAGGCACAGGGTTGGGACCCAAGAGACCCAGTACTTC. It is translated as CASRHRVGTQETQYF.

The genes are TRBV28 and TRBJ1-5; D is unclear. The CDR3 loop spans 14 amino acids. Trimming removed 2 bases from V and 7 bases from J, with 12 bases in between. Germline values: CDR1 MDHEN, CDR2 SYDVKM. CDR3 loop: CASSLPAGTQPQHF. Written as DNA, the CDR3 is TGTGCCAGCAGTTTACCTGCAGGTACGCAGCCCCAGCATTTT.

This chain connects TRBV28 to TRBJ1-5; possible D gene TRBD1, 5 bases. This CDR3 is built from 14 residues. Per the germline V gene, CDR1 is MDHEN and CDR2 is SYDVKM. V lost 7 bases to trimming and J lost 6 bases, with 16 bases between them. Written as DNA, the CDR3 is TGTGCCAGCATCAACTCAAGGGGCGGTCAGCCCCAGCATTTT. Residues: CASINSRGGQPQHF.

The V and J genes are TRBV5-1 and TRBJ2-1, with 11 bases identical to TRBD2. Unmatched junction bases numbered 6, after V lost 2 bases and J lost 8 bases. The CDR3 is made up of 15 amino acids. Germline CDR1 SGHRS, CDR2 YFSETQ. In DNA, the CDR3 is TGCGCCAGCAGCTTATCTAGCGGGAGGACGGATGAGCAGTTCTTC. Translated, it gives CASSLSSGRTDEQFF.

The V gene is TRBV9, the J gene TRBJ2-5, with TRBD1 identical over 7 bases. Germline V gene data show CDR1 as SGDLS and CDR2 as YYNGEE. V shed 3 bases and J 0 bases; nucleotides not matched to a gene: 2. The CDR3 consists of 14 residues. CDR3 nucleotide sequence: TGTGCCAGCAGCGCCGACAGGGACCAAGAGACCCAGTACTTC. Translation gives CASSADRDQETQYF.

This clone has a single count. The chain links TRBV5-4 to TRBJ2-7; D is undetermined. This CDR3 has 15 amino acids. Germline V gene data show CDR1 as SGHNT and CDR2 as YYREEE (reference sequence). V was cut by 0 bases and J by 7 bases, with 17 bases left in between. DNA for the CDR3: TGTGCCAGCAGCTTGGATTCAGGTCTTTGGATTGAGCAGTACTTC. Protein product: CASSLDSGLWIEQYF. The variable domain in full, with the rest retrieved from reference TRBV5-4 and TRBJ2-7, is ETGVTQSPTHLIKTRGQQVTLRCSSQSGHNTVSWYQQALGQGPQFIFQYYREEENGRGNFPPRFSGLQFPNYSSELNVNALELDDSALYLCASSLDSGLWIEQYFGPGTRLTVT.

The CDR3 region has the DNA TGTGCCAGCAGCCCCCCCAAGGGGCGGGAAGGCTACACCTTC. Protein: CASSPPKGREGYTF. The chain is built from TRBV5-4 and TRBJ1-2, with D maybe TRBD1 (5 bases). The ends were cut back, 4 bases at V and 8 bases at J, with 18 bases in the middle. CDR1 and CDR2 from the germline V gene are SGHNT and YYREEE (reference sequence). The CDR3 contains 14 residues.

This clone was picked up a small number of times. The rearrangement uses TRBV2 and TRBJ1-2; the match to TRBD1 covers 7 bases. The V gene end was trimmed by 8 bases and the J gene end by 4 bases; junction bases not matched to a gene: 13. CDR3 size: 15 residues. CDR1 and CDR2 from the germline V gene are SNHLY and FYNNEI. The CDR3, as DNA: TGTGCCAGCCGAAGGGGCTCGACAGGGACCTATGGCTACACCTTC. Translation gives CASRRGSTGTYGYTF.

The genes are TRBV27 and TRBJ2-7, with a possible D match to TRBD2 (5 bases). The germline V gene has CDR1 MNHEY and CDR2 SMNVEV (reference sequence). This CDR3 is built from 13 residues. V dropped 4 bases and J dropped 3 bases, with 10 bases sitting between them. Here the CDR3 reads CASSSGINYEQYF. In DNA form, the CDR3 reads TGTGCCAGCAGTTCCGGGATAAACTACGAGCAGTACTTC.

The rearrangement joins TRBV10-2 to TRBJ2-7; perhaps TRBD1 as D (6 bases). V lost 0 bases, J lost 4 bases, and 10 bases lay in between. Germline-derived CDR1 and CDR2 are WSHSY and SAAADI. CDR3 size: 14 residues. CDR3 protein: CASSESGRGYEQYF. In DNA, the CDR3 is TGCGCCAGCAGTGAGTCGGGCAGGGGATACGAGCAGTACTTC.

The chain combines TRBV6-4 with TRBJ2-7; maybe TRBD2 (6 bases). The ends were cut back, 7 bases at V and 6 bases at J, with 13 bases in the middle. This CDR3 contains 12 residues. Germline CDR1 MRHNA, CDR2 SNTAGT. In DNA, the CDR3 is TGTGCCAGCAATCGGGAGCTTTCCGAGCAGTACTTC. It encodes CASNRELSEQYF.

The chain recombines TRBV9 with TRBJ2-2; perhaps TRBD2 as D (6 bases). The V end lost 0 bases, the J end lost 0 bases, and 9 bases lay between the germline ends. This CDR3 spans 16 amino acids. The germline V gene has CDR1 SGDLS and CDR2 YYNGEE. CDR3 region: CASSVGLATNTGELFF. CDR3 nucleotide sequence: TGTGCCAGCAGCGTAGGGCTAGCGACGAACACCGGGGAGCTGTTTTTT.

This clone was recorded once. The chain recombines TRBV18 with TRBJ1-5; D call uncertain. This CDR3 is 15 amino acids long. Per germline, CDR1 KGHSH and CDR2 LQKENI. Trimming pared 2 bases from V and 9 bases from J, leaving 17 bases between. The CDR3 loop is CASSPEHGRYRPQHF. CDR3 bases: TGTGCCAGCTCACCAGAGCACGGGAGGTATCGGCCCCAGCATTTT. Full variable domain (remainder filled in from reference TRBV18 and TRBJ1-5): NAGVMQNPRHLVRRRGQEARLRCSPMKGHSHVYWYRQLPEEGLKFMVYLQKENIIDESGMPKERFSAEFPKEGPSILRIQQVVRGDSAAYFCASSPEHGRYRPQHFGDGTRLSIL.

The chain joins TRBV20-1 to TRBJ1-1, with D maybe TRBD1 (6 bases). The CDR3 has 11 amino acids. The V gene's germline CDR1 is DFQATT and CDR2 SNEGSKA (reference sequence). Trimming shortened V by 1 base and J by 8 bases, and 8 bases separated the two germline ends. DNA of the CDR3: TGCAGTGCTAGAGGGGGGACAGAAGCTTTCTTT. It is translated as CSARGGTEAFF.

The CDR3 reads CASSFPNRANTEAFF. CDR3 DNA: TGTGCCAGCAGCTTCCCCAACAGGGCCAACACTGAAGCTTTCTTT. The chain has TRBV7-9 and TRBJ1-1; perhaps TRBD1 as D (6 bases). Trimming took 3 bases from V and 2 from J, leaving 13 bases between them. CDR1 and CDR2 from the germline V gene are SEHNR and FQNEAQ (reference sequence). The CDR3 sequence is 15 residues long.

The chain combines TRBV6-1 with TRBJ1-5; possibly TRBD1 for D (5 bases). Trimming removed 5 bases at V and 0 bases at J, with 11 bases between. Germline V gene data show CDR1 as MNHNS and CDR2 as SASEGT. The CDR3 contains 15 residues. The chain's CDR3 is CASSRQPYSNQPQHF. In DNA, the CDR3 is TGTGCCAGCAGTCGACAGCCCTATAGCAATCAGCCCCAGCATTTT.